This T cell receptor beta chain was sequenced for a study of OX40 agonist ivuxolimab in advanced cancers. Background on the study: Treatment received earlier with anti-PD-1, anti-PD-L1 or anti-CTLA-4 agents was allowed, and 40% had some.

Overall study results and limits: The antigens recognized by the expanded peripheral T cells, that is their antigen specificity, were not determined.

On this clone itself: What it recognizes is unknown.

Only in-frame clones appear in the TCRdb table, and some are missing; sequencing was by immunoSEQ multiplex PCR. Found here are 75,000 to 80,000 clones, 83% of them singletons; the top ten hold approximately 0.8%. Germline V gene lookup returns CDR1 SGHRS and CDR2 YFSETQ. V dropped 7 bases and J dropped 3 bases, with 17 bases sitting between them. CDR3 length equals 15 residues. This chain links TRBV5-1 with TRBJ2-1, with D maybe TRBD2 (6 bases). The sequence came from an adult with an advanced solid tumor such as melanoma, head and neck, liver or kidney cancer. Sample: CD4+ or CD8+ T cells sorted from blood, taken in a trial of the OX40 agonist ivuxolimab. The DNA for the CDR3 is TGCGCCAGCTGCCCGTCGGGGGACCTCTACAATGAGCAGTTCTTC. Residues: CASCPSGDLYNEQFF.